Listed here are 5 T cell receptor beta chains from one sample, sequenced in a study of cytomegalovirus exposure and HLA in healthy donors. PCR primers comprised 60 Vbeta and 13 Jbeta primers. Libraries were prepared by immunoSEQ multiplex PCR; TCRdb keeps only in-frame clonotypes and omits some of them. The sample records 150,000 to 200,000 clones, approximately 82% being singletons. Sequencing was performed on PBMCs. All receptors come from a woman in her late teens or twenties in good health and CMV-seronegative.

This clone was picked up a small number of times. V is TRBV19 and J is TRBJ1-4; D perhaps matches TRBD1 (5 bases). V was cut by 5 bases and J by 2 bases, with 9 bases left in between. Germline-derived CDR1 and CDR2 are LNHDA and SQIVND (reference sequence). The CDR3 is 14 residues long. The chain's CDR3 is CASSQTVTNEKLFF. The DNA of the CDR3 is TGTGCCAGTAGTCAGACAGTCACTAATGAAAAACTGTTTTTT.

V gene TRBV30 combines with J gene TRBJ2-3; 12 bases fit TRBD1. Trimming removed 0 bases from V and 4 bases from J; junction bases left unmatched: 5. Germline V gene lookup returns CDR1 GTSNPN and CDR2 SVGIG (reference sequence). This CDR3 spans 16 amino acids. CDR3 in amino acids: CAWSVVGTGGADTQYF. CDR3 in DNA: TGTGCCTGGAGTGTAGTAGGGACAGGGGGCGCAGATACGCAGTATTTT.

The chain uses TRBV7-2 and TRBJ1-5, with D hard to call. This CDR3 is built from 16 residues. Germline CDR1 reads SGHTA; CDR2 reads FQGNSA. The germline V and J ends were trimmed by 1 base and 4 bases, with 14 bases remaining between them. CDR3 sequence reads: CASSLVGTADNQPQHF. In DNA form, the CDR3 reads TGTGCCAGCAGCTTAGTAGGTACAGCTGATAATCAGCCCCAGCATTTT. Combining the CDR3 with reference TRBV7-2 and TRBJ1-5 gives the whole variable domain GAGVSQSPSNKVTEKGKDVELRCDPISGHTALYWYRQSLGQGLEFLIYFQGNSAPDKSGLPSDRFSAERTGGSVSTLTIQRTQQEDSAVYLCASSLVGTADNQPQHFGDGTRLSIL.

The rearrangement uses TRBV4-3 and TRBJ1-4; 7 bases agree with TRBD1. Looked up from germline, CDR1 is LGHNA and CDR2 is YSLEER. The V gene end was trimmed by 4 bases and the J gene end by 5 bases; junction bases not matched to a gene: 10. The CDR3 extends over 16 amino acids. The CDR3 bases are TGCGCCAGCAGCCCCGAACGAGGGACAGAAAATGAAAAACTGTTTTTT. Translating gives CASSPERGTENEKLFF.

The chain joins TRBV7-9 to TRBJ2-2, with D unclear. CDR1 and CDR2 from the germline V gene are SEHNR and FQNEAQ (reference sequence). The germline V and J ends were trimmed by 6 bases and 3 bases, with 14 bases remaining between them. The CDR3 extends over 15 amino acids. CDR3 residues: CASSPAGQHTGELFF. The CDR3 DNA sequence: TGTGCCAGCAGTCCAGCAGGTCAACACACCGGGGAGCTGTTTTTT.